What follows are 24 T cell receptor beta chains derived from one specimen sequenced in a study of T cell responses to AZD1222 COVID-19 vaccine. TCRdb keeps only in-frame clones here, not all; method: immunoSEQ multiplex PCR. The table lists 120,000 to 150,000 clones, roughly 93% of them singletons. The specimen was peripheral blood, collected 28 days after the second AZD1222 dose. The receptors originated from an adult who received the AZD1222 COVID-19 vaccine.

The rearrangement joins TRBV2 to TRBJ1-2, with 7 nucleotides matching TRBD1. The length of the CDR3 is 15 residues. The germline V gene has CDR1 SNHLY and CDR2 FYNNEI. Unmatched junction bases numbered 7, after V lost 6 bases and J lost 0 bases. The CDR3 coding sequence is TGTGCCAGCAGAGGGACAGCAGACGCTAACTATGGCTACACCTTC. Amino acids: CASRGTADANYGYTF.

The CDR3 region has the DNA TGTGCCAGCAAAAGAGAGGGGCTCGGTGGTCAGCCCCAGCATTTT. Amino acid sequence: CASKREGLGGQPQHF. The rearrangement links TRBV6-5 to TRBJ1-5; TRBD1 might be the D (5 bases). The CDR3 loop spans 15 amino acids. Germline values: CDR1 MNHEY, CDR2 SVGAGI. The V end was cut by 7 bases, the J end by 6 bases, with 19 bases between.

The J gene is TRBJ2-3, the V gene TRBV7-2; 13 nucleotides match TRBD2. V was pared by 5 bases and J by 4 bases, with 6 bases of the junction left unmatched. The CDR3 has 16 amino acids. The germline gives CDR1 SGHTA, CDR2 FQGNSA. In nucleotides, the CDR3 is TGTGCCAGCAGCACCACTAGCGGGGGGGCTTCAGATACGCAGTATTTT. Protein: CASSTTSGGASDTQYF.

The chain couples TRBV18 to TRBJ1-1, with D unclear. The CDR3 is 15 amino acids. V lost 3 bases and J lost 3, with 14 bases in between. Germline V CDR1 and CDR2: KGHSH, LQKENI. The CDR3 DNA sequence: TGTGCCAGCTCACCTACTCTTGTTTTGGACACTGAAGCTTTCTTT. Translated, it gives CASSPTLVLDTEAFF.

The genes are TRBV28 and TRBJ1-1, with D tentatively TRBD1 (6 bases). This CDR3 region has 15 residues. Trimming shortened V by 4 bases and J by 1 base, and 13 bases separated the two germline ends. The V gene's germline CDR1 is MDHEN and CDR2 SYDVKM. The CDR3 DNA is TGTGCCAGCAGTTCCGGACAGTACACGAACACTGAAGCTTTCTTT. Translated: CASSSGQYTNTEAFF.

This chain joins TRBV18 and TRBJ2-1; D ambiguous. Trimming took 5 bases from V and 7 from J, leaving 12 bases between them. The length of the CDR3 is 13 residues. Germline V gene data show CDR1 as KGHSH and CDR2 as LQKENI. The CDR3 reads CASSSHEGNEQFF. The CDR3 nucleotides are TGTGCCAGCTCATCGCACGAAGGTAATGAGCAGTTCTTC.

The V call is TRBV7-9, the J call TRBJ1-1; D is perhaps TRBD1 (5 bases). V lost 4 bases and J 1 base, leaving 13 bases between the germline ends. The CDR3 has 15 amino acids. Germline CDR1 reads SEHNR; CDR2 reads FQNEAQ (reference sequence). The CDR3, as DNA: TGTGCCAGCAGCTCGCCCTATCAGGGGAACACTGAAGCTTTCTTT. Its translation is CASSSPYQGNTEAFF.

The genes are TRBV11-2 and TRBJ1-2; the match to TRBD1 covers 9 bases. This CDR3 is built from 13 residues. CDR1 is SGHAT, CDR2 FQNNGV, per germline. V trimming: 5 bases; J trimming: 4 bases; junction bases outside the gene matches: 2. CDR3 residues: CASSAGQGYGYTF. CDR3 coding DNA: TGTGCCAGCAGCGCGGGACAGGGCTATGGCTACACCTTC.

The chain links TRBV5-6 to TRBJ2-1, with 8 positions matching TRBD2. The CDR3 spans 16 residues. The junction had 14 bases not matched to a gene; V was cut back by 4 bases and J by 8 bases. The V gene's germline CDR1 is SGHDT and CDR2 YYEEEE. The CDR3 DNA reads as TGTGCCAGCAGCCCTGTGTGGGTCGGGGGGGACGATGAGCAGTTCTTC. Its protein is CASSPVWVGGDDEQFF.

This CDR3 reads CASSSPPGVNQPQHF. The CDR3 nucleotides read TGTGCCAGCAGTTCCCCCCCGGGAGTCAATCAGCCCCAGCATTTT. This sequence joins TRBV28 and TRBJ1-5; D ambiguous. There are 15 residues in the CDR3. V shed 4 bases and J shed 3 bases, with 13 bases lying between them. Per germline, CDR1 MDHEN and CDR2 SYDVKM.

The rearrangement joins TRBV10-3 to TRBJ2-1; D ambiguous. Germline CDR1 and CDR2: ENHRY and SYGVKD. V lost 10 bases to trimming and J lost 4 bases, with 17 bases between them. This CDR3 is 14 amino acids long. The CDR3 DNA is TGTGCCACCGCTCTACAATTAACTTACAATGAGCAGTTCTTC. It codes for CATALQLTYNEQFF.

This chain uses TRBV10-3 with TRBJ1-2; D might be TRBD1 (6 bases). V lost 6 bases to trimming and J lost 3 bases, with 14 bases between them. The V gene's germline CDR1 is ENHRY and CDR2 SYGVKD. The CDR3 extends over 14 amino acids. The CDR3 sequence is CAISQERQDYGYTF. The CDR3 coding sequence is TGTGCCATCAGCCAAGAGCGACAGGACTATGGCTACACCTTC.

This chain joins TRBV27 and TRBJ1-4, with D hard to call. Germline V gene sequence: CDR1 MNHEY, CDR2 SMNVEV (reference sequence). The V end was cut by 3 bases, the J end by 3 bases, with 5 bases between. The CDR3 is 13 amino acids. For the CDR3, the DNA is TGTGCCAGCAGTTTCTACCCTAATGAAAAACTGTTTTTT. Protein sequence: CASSFYPNEKLFF.

V gene TRBV19 combines with J gene TRBJ1-1, with D perhaps TRBD1 (5 bases). Trimming pared 5 bases from V and 1 base from J, leaving 8 bases between. Germline loops: CDR1 LNHDA, CDR2 SQIVND (reference sequence). CDR3 length: 13 residues. CDR3 nucleotides: TGTGCCAGTAGTGGCGGGGGGAACACTGAAGCTTTCTTT. This sequence encodes CASSGGGNTEAFF.

This chain joins TRBV6-4 and TRBJ2-3; the D gene is possibly TRBD2 (5 bases). The CDR3 runs 15 residues. From germline, CDR1 is MRHNA and CDR2 SNTAGT. With 6 bases removed from V and 0 bases from J, the gap between germline ends came to 13 bases. The CDR3 here is CASSFEGSSTDTQYF. The CDR3 DNA is TGTGCCAGCAGCTTTGAGGGATCTAGCACAGATACGCAGTATTTT.

The chain couples TRBV11-2 to TRBJ1-1; perhaps TRBD1 as D (5 bases). The V gene lost 5 bases and the J gene lost 8 bases, with 12 bases spanning the gap. The CDR3 runs to 12 residues. Germline CDR1 reads SGHAT; CDR2 reads FQNNGV. In nucleotides, the CDR3 is TGTGCCAGCAGCATGAGGGGAGACGAAGCTTTCTTT. Protein: CASSMRGDEAFF.

The count of this clone is one. The chain recombines TRBV7-2 with TRBJ1-2, with a tentative D call TRBD1 (5 bases). Looked up from germline, CDR1 is SGHTA and CDR2 is FQGNSA. This CDR3 comprises 14 residues. Trimming removed 1 base from V and 5 bases from J, with 11 bases in between. CDR3 sequence (DNA): TGTGCCAGCAGCTTAGGGATGAGGGGATATGGCTACACCTTC. Translated: CASSLGMRGYGYTF.

This chain uses TRBV29-1 with TRBJ1-2; TRBD1 matches at 8 bases. Germline V gene lookup returns CDR1 SQVTM and CDR2 ANQGSEA. CDR3 size: 13 residues. The trim removed 6 bases at V and 4 bases at J, leaving 7 bases unmatched. The CDR3 here is CSVSDRDGYGYTF. In DNA form, the CDR3 reads TGCAGCGTATCGGACAGGGATGGCTATGGCTACACCTTC. Using reference TRBV29-1 and TRBJ1-2 for the parts outside the CDR3, the full variable domain is SAVISQKPSRDICQRGTSLTIQCQVDSQVTMMFWYRQQPGQSLTLIATANQGSEATYESGFVIDKFPISRPNLTFSTLTVSNMSPEDSSIYLCSVSDRDGYGYTFGSGTRLTVV.

The rearrangement uses TRBV7-9 and TRBJ1-5; 9 positions match TRBD1. With V trimmed by 4 bases and J by 1 base, 2 bases remained unmatched. Germline V CDR1 and CDR2: SEHNR, FQNEAQ (reference sequence). The CDR3 is 15 amino acids. CDR3 DNA: TGTGCCAGCAGCTGGGGACAGGGCAGCAATCAGCCCCAGCATTTT. Protein: CASSWGQGSNQPQHF.

A single count supports this clone. V and J are TRBV5-1 and TRBJ2-5; 7 nucleotides align to TRBD1. V dropped 1 base and J dropped 2; count of bases not matched to a gene: 2. The CDR3 runs 14 residues. Germline V gene lookup returns CDR1 SGHRS and CDR2 YFSETQ. For the CDR3, the DNA is TGCGCCAGCAGCTTGCAGGGACAGCAAGAGACCCAGTACTTC. This sequence encodes CASSLQGQQETQYF.

This chain joins TRBV18 and TRBJ1-1; 8 nucleotides match TRBD1. From germline, CDR1 is KGHSH and CDR2 LQKENI. With 3 bases clipped from V and 4 bases from J, the junction kept 4 bases outside the gene matches. CDR3 size: 14 residues. This CDR3 is CASSPTDRGTEAFF. CDR3 coding DNA: TGTGCCAGCTCACCGACCGACAGGGGCACTGAAGCTTTCTTT.

V usage is TRBV19 and J usage is TRBJ1-1; D not certain. Trimming left V 8 bases short and J 3 bases short, with 4 bases between. This CDR3 has 10 amino acids. Germline V CDR1 and CDR2: LNHDA, SQIVND (reference sequence). This CDR3 reads CASGYTEAFF. The CDR3 DNA is TGTGCCAGTGGGTACACTGAAGCTTTCTTT.

DNA for the CDR3: TGTGCCAGCAGTCCCGTTTGGGAGGGGGACACTGAAGCTTTCTTT. It encodes CASSPVWEGDTEAFF. The chain combines TRBV6-5 with TRBJ1-1; D is possibly TRBD1 (6 bases). This CDR3 has 15 amino acids. Between the trimmed V and J ends, which lost 5 bases and 3 bases, there was a span of 16 bases. CDR1 and CDR2 (germline): MNHEY, SVGAGI.

CDR3 DNA: TGCGCCACCGTTAAACGGGTTAACTATGGCTACACCTTC. Amino acids: CATVKRVNYGYTF. The rearrangement uses TRBV10-2 and TRBJ1-2, with D unresolved. This CDR3 contains 13 residues. The V gene lost 10 bases and the J gene lost 1 base, with 13 bases spanning the gap. Looked up from germline, CDR1 is WSHSY and CDR2 is SAAADI.